The clone carrying this T cell receptor (beta chain) was detected only a few times. Its antigen remains unidentified. The sample comes from a study of T-cell reconstitution after alpha-beta-depleted transplantation in children. CDR1 GTSNPN and CDR2 SVGIG come from the germline V gene (reference sequence). The CDR3 contains 12 residues. V trimming: 8 bases; J trimming: 3 bases; junction bases outside the gene matches: 5. Study-level points and caveats: T-cell counts and diversity at one year post-transplant came mainly from newly produced T cells. Several hundred graft clones that had expanded were reportedly the source of alpha-beta T cells about two months after transplant. There were some patients whose high TCRbeta diversity at day 60 came from surviving recipient T cells and thymic progenitors.

Unique molecular identifiers were incorporated when the TCRbeta library was constructed. TCRdb re-analysed the PCR reads in MiXCR, keeping a single row per CDR3 protein. The sample records approximately 500,000 distinct CDR3 sequences, about 11% being singletons. This rearrangement joins TRBV30 to TRBJ1-2, with 8 positions matching TRBD1. The TCR originated in a child aged 2-15 years with inherited bone marrow failure, due to receive a stem cell transplant. Source: PBMCs, taken before TCRalphabeta/CD19-depleted stem cell transplant. The CDR3: CAGQGHDYGYTF. CDR3 nucleotides: TGTGCCGGACAGGGACACGACTATGGCTACACCTTC.